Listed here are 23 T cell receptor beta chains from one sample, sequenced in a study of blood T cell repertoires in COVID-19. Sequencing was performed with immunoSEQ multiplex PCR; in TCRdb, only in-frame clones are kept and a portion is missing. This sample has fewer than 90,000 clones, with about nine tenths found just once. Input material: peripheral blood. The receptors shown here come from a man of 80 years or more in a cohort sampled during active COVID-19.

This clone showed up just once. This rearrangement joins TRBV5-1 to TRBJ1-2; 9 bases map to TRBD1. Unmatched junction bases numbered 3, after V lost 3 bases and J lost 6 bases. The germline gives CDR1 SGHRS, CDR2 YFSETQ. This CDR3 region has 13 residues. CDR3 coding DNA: TGCGCCAGCAGCTCGGGACAGGGAGATGGCTACACCTTC. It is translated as CASSSGQGDGYTF. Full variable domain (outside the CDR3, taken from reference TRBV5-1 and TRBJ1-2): KAGVTQTPRYLIKTRGQQVTLSCSPISGHRSVSWYQQTPGQGLQFLFEYFSETQRNKGNFPGRFSGRQFSNSRSEMNVSTLELGDSALYLCASSSGQGDGYTFGSGTRLTVV.

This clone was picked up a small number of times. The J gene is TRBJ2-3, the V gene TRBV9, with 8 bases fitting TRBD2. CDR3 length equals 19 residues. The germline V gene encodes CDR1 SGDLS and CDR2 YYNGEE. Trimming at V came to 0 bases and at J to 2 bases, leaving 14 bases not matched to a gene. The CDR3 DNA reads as TGTGCCAGCAGCGTAGGATACCCCTCGGGGGGGAAATACACAGATACGCAGTATTTT. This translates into CASSVGYPSGGKYTDTQYF.

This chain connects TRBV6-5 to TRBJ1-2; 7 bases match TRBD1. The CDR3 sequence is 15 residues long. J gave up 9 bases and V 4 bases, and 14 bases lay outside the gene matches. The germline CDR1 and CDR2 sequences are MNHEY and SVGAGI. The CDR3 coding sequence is TGTGCCAGCAGTTCCCCCCGACAGGGATCCGCGAGCTACACCTTC. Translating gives CASSSPRQGSASYTF.

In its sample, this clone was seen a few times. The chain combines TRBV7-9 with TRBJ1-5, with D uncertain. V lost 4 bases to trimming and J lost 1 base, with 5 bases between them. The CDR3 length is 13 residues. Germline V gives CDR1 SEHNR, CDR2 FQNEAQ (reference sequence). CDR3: CASSSQSNQPQHF. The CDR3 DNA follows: TGTGCCAGCAGCTCCCAAAGCAATCAGCCCCAGCATTTT.

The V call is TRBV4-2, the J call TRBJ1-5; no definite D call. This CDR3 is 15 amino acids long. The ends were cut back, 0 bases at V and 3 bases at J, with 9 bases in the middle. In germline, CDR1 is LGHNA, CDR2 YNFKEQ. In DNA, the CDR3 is TGTGCCAGCAGCCAAGAGACCGGGAACAATCAGCCCCAGCATTTT. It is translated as CASSQETGNNQPQHF.

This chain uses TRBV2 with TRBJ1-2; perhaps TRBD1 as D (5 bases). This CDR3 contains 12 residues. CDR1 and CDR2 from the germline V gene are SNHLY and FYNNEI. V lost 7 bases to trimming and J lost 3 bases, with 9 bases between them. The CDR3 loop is CASKGIDYGYTF. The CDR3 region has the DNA TGTGCCAGCAAGGGGATTGACTATGGCTACACCTTC.

CDR3 loop: CASSLEAGYGYTF. For the CDR3, the DNA is TGCGCCAGCAGCTTGGAGGCGGGATATGGCTACACCTTC. The chain employs TRBV5-1 and TRBJ1-2; D call uncertain. The CDR3 runs 13 residues. Germline V gene data show CDR1 as SGHRS and CDR2 as YFSETQ. The V and J ends lost 0 bases and 5 bases respectively, with 8 bases between them.

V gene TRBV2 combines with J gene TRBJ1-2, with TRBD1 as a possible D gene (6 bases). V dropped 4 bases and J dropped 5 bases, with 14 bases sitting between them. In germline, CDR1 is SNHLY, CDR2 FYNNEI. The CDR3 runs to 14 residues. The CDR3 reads CASSAATGRYGYTF. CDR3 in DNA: TGTGCCAGCAGTGCGGCCACAGGGCGGTATGGCTACACCTTC.

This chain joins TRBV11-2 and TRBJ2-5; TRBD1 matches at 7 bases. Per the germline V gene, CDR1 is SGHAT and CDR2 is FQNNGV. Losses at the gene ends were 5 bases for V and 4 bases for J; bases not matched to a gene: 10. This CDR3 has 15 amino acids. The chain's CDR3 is CASSPPSTGPETQYF. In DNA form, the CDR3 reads TGTGCCAGCAGCCCCCCCTCGACAGGGCCAGAGACCCAGTACTTC.

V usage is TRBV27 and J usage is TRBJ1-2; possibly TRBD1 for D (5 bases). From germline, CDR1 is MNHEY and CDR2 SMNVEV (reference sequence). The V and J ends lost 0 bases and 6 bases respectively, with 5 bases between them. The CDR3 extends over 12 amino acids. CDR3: CASSLSGDGYTF. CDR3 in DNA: TGTGCCAGCAGTTTATCAGGGGATGGCTACACCTTC.

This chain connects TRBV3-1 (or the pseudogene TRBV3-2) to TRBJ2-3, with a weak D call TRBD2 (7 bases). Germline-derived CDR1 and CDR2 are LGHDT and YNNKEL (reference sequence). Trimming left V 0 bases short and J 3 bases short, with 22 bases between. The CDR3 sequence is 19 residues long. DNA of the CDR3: TGTGCCAGCAGCCAAGATTGGCGTGGAGGGGGGGAATTGACAGATACGCAGTATTTT. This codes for CASSQDWRGGGELTDTQYF.

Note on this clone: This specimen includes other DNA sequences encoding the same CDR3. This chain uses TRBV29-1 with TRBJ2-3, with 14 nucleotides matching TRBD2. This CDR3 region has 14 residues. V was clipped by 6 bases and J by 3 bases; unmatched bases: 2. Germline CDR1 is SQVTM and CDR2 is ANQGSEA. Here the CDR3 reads CSVGTSGGTDTQYF. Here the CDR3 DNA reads TGCAGCGTAGGGACTAGCGGGGGTACAGATACGCAGTATTTT.

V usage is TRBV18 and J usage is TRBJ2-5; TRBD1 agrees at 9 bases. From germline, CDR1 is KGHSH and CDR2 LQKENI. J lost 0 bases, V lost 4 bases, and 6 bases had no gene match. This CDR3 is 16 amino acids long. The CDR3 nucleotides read TGTGCCAGCTCACTCCGGGACAGGGATTACCAAGAGACCCAGTACTTC. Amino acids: CASSLRDRDYQETQYF.

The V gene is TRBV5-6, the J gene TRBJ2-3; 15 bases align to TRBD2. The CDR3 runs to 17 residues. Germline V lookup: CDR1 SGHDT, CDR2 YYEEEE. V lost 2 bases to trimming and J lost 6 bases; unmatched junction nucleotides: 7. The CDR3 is CASSFRTSGGALDTQYF. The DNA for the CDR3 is TGTGCCAGCAGCTTCAGGACTAGCGGGGGGGCCCTGGATACGCAGTATTTT.

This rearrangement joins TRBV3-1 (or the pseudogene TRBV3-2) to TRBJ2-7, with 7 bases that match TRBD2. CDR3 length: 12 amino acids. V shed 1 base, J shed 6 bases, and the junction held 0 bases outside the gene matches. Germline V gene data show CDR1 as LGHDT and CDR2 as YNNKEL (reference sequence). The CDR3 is CASSQASGEQYV. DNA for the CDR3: TGTGCCAGCAGCCAAGCTAGCGGCGAGCAGTACGTC.

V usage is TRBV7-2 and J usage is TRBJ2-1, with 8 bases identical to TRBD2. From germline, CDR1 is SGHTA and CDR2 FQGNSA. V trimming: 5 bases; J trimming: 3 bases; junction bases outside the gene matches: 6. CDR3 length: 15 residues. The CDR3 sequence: CASSQRGPVYNEQFF. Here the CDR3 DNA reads TGTGCCAGCAGCCAGCGGGGGCCCGTCTACAATGAGCAGTTCTTC.

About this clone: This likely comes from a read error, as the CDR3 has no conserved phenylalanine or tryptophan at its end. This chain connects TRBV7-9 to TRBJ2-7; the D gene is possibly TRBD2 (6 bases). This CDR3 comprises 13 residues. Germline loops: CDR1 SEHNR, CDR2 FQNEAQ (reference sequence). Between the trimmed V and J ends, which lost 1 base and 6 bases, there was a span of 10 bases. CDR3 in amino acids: CASSLGGGSEQYI. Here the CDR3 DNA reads TGTGCCAGCAGCTTAGGTGGAGGGTCCGAGCAGTACATC.

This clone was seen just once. The CDR3: CASSQRQGSNQPQHF. The CDR3 region has the DNA TGTGCCAGCAGCCAACGACAGGGTAGCAATCAGCCCCAGCATTTT. The V and J genes are TRBV3-1 (or the pseudogene TRBV3-2) and TRBJ1-5, with 7 positions matching TRBD1. CDR1 is LGHDT and CDR2 is YNNKEL in the germline V gene (reference sequence). The J segment lost 0 bases and the V segment lost 2 bases, leaving 1 base of the junction unmatched. This CDR3 has 15 residues.

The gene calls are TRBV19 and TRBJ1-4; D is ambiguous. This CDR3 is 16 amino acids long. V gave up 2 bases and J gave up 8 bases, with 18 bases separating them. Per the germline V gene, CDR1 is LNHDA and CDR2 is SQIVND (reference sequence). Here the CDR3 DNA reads TGTGCCAGTAGTATAAATATGGGCCTGGCGGGCGAAAAACTGTTTTTT. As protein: CASSINMGLAGEKLFF.

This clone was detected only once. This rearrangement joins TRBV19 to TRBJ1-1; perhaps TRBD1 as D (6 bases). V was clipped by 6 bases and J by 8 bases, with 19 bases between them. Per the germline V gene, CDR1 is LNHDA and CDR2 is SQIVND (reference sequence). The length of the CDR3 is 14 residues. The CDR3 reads CASSSSGQSKEAFF. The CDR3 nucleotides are TGTGCCAGTAGCAGCTCCGGACAGAGTAAAGAAGCTTTCTTT. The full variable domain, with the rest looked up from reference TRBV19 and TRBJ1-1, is DGGITQSPKYLFRKEGQNVTLSCEQNLNHDAMYWYRQDPGQGLRLIYYSQIVNDFQKGDIAEGYSVSREKKESFPLTVTSAQKNPTAFYLCASSSSGQSKEAFFGQGTRLTVV.

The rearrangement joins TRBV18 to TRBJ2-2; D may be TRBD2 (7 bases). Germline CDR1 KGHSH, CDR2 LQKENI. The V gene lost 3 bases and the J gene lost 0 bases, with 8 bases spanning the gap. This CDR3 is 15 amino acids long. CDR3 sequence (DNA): TGTGCCAGCTCACCGGGGGGGCCGAACACCGGGGAGCTGTTTTTT. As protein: CASSPGGPNTGELFF.

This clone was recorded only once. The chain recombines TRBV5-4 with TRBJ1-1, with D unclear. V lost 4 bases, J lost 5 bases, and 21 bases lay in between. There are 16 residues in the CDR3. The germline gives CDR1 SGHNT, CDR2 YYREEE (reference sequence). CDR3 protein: CASSHGSSGQRTEAFF. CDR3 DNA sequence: TGTGCCAGCAGCCACGGTAGTAGCGGTCAGCGGACTGAAGCTTTCTTT.

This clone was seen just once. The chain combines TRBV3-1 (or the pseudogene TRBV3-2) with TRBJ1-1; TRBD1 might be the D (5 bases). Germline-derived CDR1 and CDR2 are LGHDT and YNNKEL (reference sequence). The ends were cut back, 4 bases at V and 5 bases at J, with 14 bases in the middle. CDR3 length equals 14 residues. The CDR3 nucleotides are TGTGCCAGCAGCCTCAACCCCGGGGGAACTGAAGCTTTCTTT. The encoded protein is CASSLNPGGTEAFF.